The entry below describes one T cell receptor (beta chain). As yet, its antigen is unknown. Autoimmune disease history or systemic immunosuppression barred patients. This sample was included in a study of OX40 agonist ivuxolimab in advanced cancers. V was clipped by 4 bases and J by 4 bases; unmatched bases: 14. Germline V gene data show CDR1 as SEHNR and CDR2 as FQNEAQ (reference sequence). This CDR3 spans 17 amino acids. Sequencing was performed with immunoSEQ multiplex PCR; in TCRdb, only in-frame clones are kept and a portion is missing. The table has about 81,000 clones, roughly 91% seen once. Findings and caveats of the study: Clonal expansion among partial responders at 0.1-3.0 mg/kg ranked near the lowest.

The clonotype originates from an adult with an advanced solid tumor such as melanoma, head and neck, liver or kidney cancer. Material: CD4+ or CD8+ T cells sorted from blood, obtained in a trial of the OX40 agonist ivuxolimab. The chain couples TRBV7-9 to TRBJ1-1, with 8 positions matching TRBD1. The CDR3 DNA follows: TGTGCCAGCAGCTCCCGACAGGGGAGGCGGGGCGGCACTGAAGCTTTCTTT. Translation gives CASSSRQGRRGGTEAFF.